This T cell receptor beta chain came from a study of blood T cell repertoires in COVID-19. Original handling: Estimation of nucleated cell counts relied on the amplification of reference gene primers. The table came from immunoSEQ multiplex PCR; TCRdb's copy has only in-frame clones and leaves some out. For V, J and clone size, that table is used; D and trimming come from the DNA. The profile shows around 190,000 clones, 88% of them singletons. With V trimmed by 6 bases and J by 5 bases, 7 bases remained unmatched. The CDR3 contains 15 residues. From germline, CDR1 is MDHEN and CDR2 SYDVKM. Researchers sorted participants into cohorts using their self-reported clinical history.

This chain connects TRBV28 to TRBJ2-1, with 10 bases lining up with TRBD2. This TCR derives from a woman aged 18-29 years who had recovered from COVID-19. The specimen was PBMCs or T cells enriched from blood (not recorded which). DNA for the CDR3: TGTGCCAGCAGGGGGGCTAGCGGGGGAGACAATGAGCAGTTCTTC. The encoded protein is CASRGASGGDNEQFF.